This T cell receptor (beta chain) was profiled in a study of beta chain features in type 1 diabetes. Study overall: The patient and healthy donor groups were comparable for age, gender and cell yields.

Findings and caveats of the study: Shortening that was moderate but significant affected the TCRB CDR3s of Type 1 diabetes patients in all four CD4+ subsets. Insertions were fewer and deletions more numerous at VDJ junctions in type 1 diabetes patients.

Germline CDR1 and CDR2: LNHDA and SQIVND (reference sequence). This CDR3 contains 16 residues. V gave up 6 bases and J gave up 0 bases, with 15 bases separating them. Concerning this clone: The antigen is not known.

Expressed TCRB transcripts got sequenced, as all isolated RNA was reverse transcribed. Using immunoSEQ multiplex PCR, the repertoire was profiled, and TCRdb retains in-frame clones only, with some absent. Among some 250,000 clones listed, roughly 11% were seen once. Sorting based on CD45RO/CCR7/CD25/CD127/CD95/CD27 separated CD4+ naive, central memory, regulatory and stem cell-like memory cells. J is TRBJ2-1 and V is TRBV19, with D perhaps TRBD2 (6 bases). This TCR derives from a man aged 25 to 40 with type 1 diabetes. Sequencing was performed on naive CD4+ T cells from blood. The CDR3 here is CASRNRDSSSYNEQFF. CDR3 DNA sequence: TGTGCCAGTAGGAACCGGGACTCAAGCTCCTACAATGAGCAGTTCTTC. Full variable domain (remainder filled in from reference TRBV19 and TRBJ2-1): DGGITQSPKYLFRKEGQNVTLSCEQNLNHDAMYWYRQDPGQGLRLIYYSQIVNDFQKGDIAEGYSVSREKKESFPLTVTSAQKNPTAFYLCASRNRDSSSYNEQFFGPGTRLTVL.